What follows describes a single T cell receptor beta chain. Its antigen is unidentified. On sorted subsets, replicate PCRs used about 180 ng DNA, or 27,000 or so T cell genomes. Using immunoSEQ multiplex PCR, the repertoire was profiled, and TCRdb retains in-frame clones only, with some absent. Among around 640,000 clones listed, 95% to 97% were seen once. The record originates from a study of shared clonotypes between healthy human individuals. General study points: About 5% of naive CD4 clonotypes were shared across four donors.

Trimming shortened V by 2 bases and J by 0 bases, and 13 bases separated the two germline ends. CDR3 length equals 17 residues. CDR1 and CDR2 (germline): MDHEN, SYDVKM. Cells designated naive CD8 were CD45RO-negative and were positively selected for CCR7, with terminally differentiated effector memory CD45RA+ cells excluded. None of the donors, who were healthy HIV-negative adults, had recently had acute infections or vaccinations. There were only Caucasian adults among the donors, and all lived in Nashville, Tennessee. The chain carries TRBV28 and TRBJ2-2; D not resolved. The clonotype was recovered from a young woman in good health. The sequenced material came from naive CD8+ T cells sorted from blood. CDR3 nucleotide sequence: TGTGCCAGCAGTTTAATGTGGAAGAGCCCGAACACCGGGGAGCTGTTTTTT. Amino acid sequence: CASSLMWKSPNTGELFF.